This TCR beta chain was obtained from a study of Tregs in tolerant kidney transplant recipients. Only a few counts were recorded for this clone. Here immunoSEQ multiplex PCR was the method, and the copy in TCRdb shows in-frame clones only, minus some. Among about 240,000 clones, about 80% were seen once, and the ten largest hold less than 0.75%. The origin of this receptor is a human donor in good health. Sample: CD4+ T cells from blood.

The CDR3 DNA reads TGTGCCAGCAGTTTTTTCGGTTTGTCTAATGAAAAACTGTTTTTT. Translated, it gives CASSFFGLSNEKLFF. The V gene is TRBV27, the J gene TRBJ1-4; unclear D gene. Trimming pared 3 bases from V and 3 bases from J, leaving 11 bases between. From germline, CDR1 is MNHEY and CDR2 SMNVEV (reference sequence). The length of the CDR3 is 15 residues.